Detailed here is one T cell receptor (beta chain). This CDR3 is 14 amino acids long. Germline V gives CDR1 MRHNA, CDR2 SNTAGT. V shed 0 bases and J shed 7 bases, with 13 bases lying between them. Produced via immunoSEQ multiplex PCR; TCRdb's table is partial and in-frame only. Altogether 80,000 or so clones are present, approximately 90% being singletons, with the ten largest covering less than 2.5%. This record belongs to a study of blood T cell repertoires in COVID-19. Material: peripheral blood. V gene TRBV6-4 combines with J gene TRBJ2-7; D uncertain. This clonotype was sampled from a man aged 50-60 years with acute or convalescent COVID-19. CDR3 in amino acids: CASSDSTWLREQYV. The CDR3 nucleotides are TGTGCCAGCAGTGACTCGACGTGGTTGAGGGAGCAGTACGTC.